This record looks at one TCR beta chain sequence and its context. Its antigen is as yet unknown. This specimen belongs to a study of response to subunit inactivated influenza vaccine. TCRdb re-called the RT-PCR reads through MiXCR, storing one row per CDR3 protein. Of about 780,000 distinct CDR3 sequences in the sample, under 20% are singletons; the top ten hold approximately 11%. Overall study findings and caveats: Authors suggested each seasonal influenza vaccination recruits few new T cells.

The CDR3 loop spans 12 amino acids. Trimming cost V 1 base and J 13 bases; bases outside gene matches: 6. The V gene's germline CDR1 is MNHNY and CDR2 SVGAGI (reference sequence). Sample: PBMCs from blood, taken 5 days after vaccination. The chain uses TRBV6-6 and TRBJ1-2, with TRBD1 matching 7 bases. This TCR derives from a man aged 50 to 59 who received an inactivated influenza vaccine. Here the CDR3 reads CASSYLRDRATF. CDR3 sequence (DNA): TGTGCCAGCAGTTACTTGAGAGACAGGGCCACCTTC.